The 14 T cell receptor beta chains listed next were all sequenced from one sample in a study of HIV-infected children after antiretroviral therapy interruption. Unique molecular identifiers were included in an RNA-based 3' RACE TCR library. Each CDR3 protein is one row after TCRdb ran MiXCR on the 3' RACE reads. The sample has about 46,000 distinct CDR3 sequences, 4.3% seen once. The treatment: PENTA 11 planned treatment interruption arm or continuous ART arm. Sequencing used CD45RA+ CD4+ T cells from PBMCs, pooled from several time points, obtained from a donor given antiretroviral therapy, either interrupted or continuous. Subset defined: naive CD4+ CD45RA+ CD45RO- T cells. The receptor set was obtained from a pool of human donors with HIV.

This clonotype was seen ten or more times. The chain couples TRBV28 to TRBJ2-5, with D tentatively TRBD2 (5 bases). The CDR3 has 10 residues. V lost 8 bases and J lost 4, with 5 bases in between. CDR1 MDHEN and CDR2 SYDVKM come from the germline V gene. The CDR3 DNA reads as TGTGCCAGCGAGGGAGAGACCCAGTACTTC. Translating it yields CASEGETQYF.

This clonotype was observed at least ten times. The J gene is TRBJ1-5, the V gene TRBV4-1; 9 bases fit TRBD1. Germline values: CDR1 MGHRA, CDR2 YSYEKL. Trimming at V came to 2 bases and at J to 1 base, leaving 3 bases not matched to a gene. The CDR3 is 16 amino acids. The CDR3: CASSQPTGGSNQPQHF. In DNA form, the CDR3 reads TGCGCCAGCAGCCAACCGACAGGGGGGAGCAATCAGCCCCAGCATTTT.

This clonotype came up a few times. This chain joins TRBV12-3 or TRBV12-4 and TRBJ2-3, with 10 bases matching TRBD1. The V gene end was trimmed by 1 base and the J gene end by 6 bases; junction bases not matched to a gene: 4. The CDR3 extends over 15 amino acids. This chain's CDR3 is CASSLGTGGLDTQYF. The CDR3 DNA is TGTGCCAGCAGTTTAGGGACAGGGGGTTTGGATACGCAGTATTTT.

This clonotype was observed many times. This rearrangement joins TRBV12-3 or TRBV12-4 to TRBJ1-2; no firm D call. The CDR3 is made up of 14 amino acids. V lost 6 bases and J lost 0, with 11 bases in between. The CDR3 sequence: CASSLRTANYGYTF. DNA for the CDR3: TGTGCCAGCAGCCTAAGGACGGCTAACTATGGCTACACCTTC.

This clonotype appeared many times. The chain uses TRBV14 and TRBJ1-1, with D possibly TRBD1 on 6 matching bases. Germline V CDR1 and CDR2: SGHDN, FVKESK. The CDR3 length is 17 residues. V dropped 3 bases and J dropped 1 base, with 18 bases sitting between them. In DNA form, the CDR3 reads TGTGCCAGCAGCCAGTTCGCGACAGGCGGGCCGAACACTGAAGCTTTCTTT. It is translated as CASSQFATGGPNTEAFF.

This clonotype was observed many times. The chain couples TRBV12-3 or TRBV12-4 to TRBJ1-4, with D perhaps TRBD1 (5 bases). The V end was cut by 7 bases, the J end by 6 bases, with 15 bases between. CDR3 size: 14 residues. The CDR3 sequence: CASTETGPHEKLFF. CDR3 bases: TGTGCCAGCACCGAGACGGGGCCACATGAAAAACTGTTTTTT.

This clonotype has at least ten counts. The chain carries TRBV6-1 and TRBJ2-3; D may match TRBD1 or TRBD2 (5 bases each). CDR3 length equals 11 residues. The V and J ends lost 8 bases and 8 bases respectively, with 11 bases between them. Germline values: CDR1 MNHNS, CDR2 SASEGT. The CDR3 DNA follows: TGTGCCAGCGGGGCGGGCCTTACGCAGTATTTT. Protein: CASGAGLTQYF.

This clonotype appeared many times. The chain has TRBV19 and TRBJ2-7; TRBD2 matches 11 bases. Germline V gene lookup returns CDR1 LNHDA and CDR2 SQIVND (reference sequence). This CDR3 contains 15 residues. V lost 2 bases and J lost 4; bases outside the gene matches: 4. The CDR3, as DNA: TGTGCCAGTAGTATAACTAGCGGGAGTGTTTACGAGCAGTACTTC. Translating it yields CASSITSGSVYEQYF.

This clonotype was counted at least ten times. The genes are TRBV2 and TRBJ2-2, with TRBD2 identical over 11 bases. The trim removed 7 bases at V and 3 bases at J, leaving 4 bases unmatched. This CDR3 has 15 residues. Germline V CDR1 and CDR2: SNHLY, FYNNEI. The CDR3 protein is CASTPGLADTGELFF. The CDR3 DNA follows: TGTGCCAGCACACCGGGACTAGCGGACACCGGGGAGCTGTTTTTT.

This clonotype was observed at least ten times. The chain couples TRBV28 to TRBJ1-1; D may be TRBD1 (5 bases). V was shortened by 6 bases and J by 8 bases, with 10 bases between the two germline ends. This CDR3 comprises 11 residues. In germline, CDR1 is MDHEN, CDR2 SYDVKM. CDR3 nucleotide sequence: TGTGCCAGCAGGAGTCGACAGGAAGCTTTCTTT. It specifies CASRSRQEAFF.

This clonotype was found a few times. The V call is TRBV7-2, the J call TRBJ2-2; D is perhaps TRBD2 (5 bases). Germline V gene lookup returns CDR1 SGHTA and CDR2 FQGNSA. The CDR3 is 15 residues long. Trimming took 6 bases from V and 4 from J, leaving 15 bases between them. The CDR3 region is CASSWAGESTGELFF. The CDR3 coding sequence is TGTGCCAGCAGTTGGGCCGGGGAAAGCACCGGGGAGCTGTTTTTT. Filled out from reference TRBV7-2 and TRBJ2-2, the complete variable domain reads GAGVSQSPSNKVTEKGKDVELRCDPISGHTALYWYRQSLGQGLEFLIYFQGNSAPDKSGLPSDRFSAERTGGSVSTLTIQRTQQEDSAVYLCASSWAGESTGELFFGEGSRLTVL.

This clonotype has a count of ten or more. This chain connects TRBV10-3 to TRBJ1-5; D unclear. CDR1 and CDR2 from the germline V gene are ENHRY and SYGVKD. The CDR3 extends over 12 amino acids. V lost 2 bases, J lost 2 bases, and 1 base lay in between. The CDR3 sequence: CAISEGNQPQHF. The CDR3 nucleotides are TGTGCCATCAGTGAGGGCAATCAGCCCCAGCATTTT.

This clonotype was observed many times. V and J are TRBV25-1 and TRBJ2-5; D call uncertain. The CDR3 covers 14 residues. Trimming shortened V by 3 bases and J by 7 bases, and 15 bases separated the two germline ends. The V gene's germline CDR1 is MGHDK and CDR2 SYGVNS. CDR3 bases: TGTGCCAGCAGTGATACAGTCCCCCCGGGGACCCAGTACTTC. This sequence encodes CASSDTVPPGTQYF.

This clonotype was observed many times. The rearrangement uses TRBV29-1 and TRBJ2-3; TRBD2 agrees at 7 bases. The CDR3 totals 14 residues. Germline V gene sequence: CDR1 SQVTM, CDR2 ANQGSEA. With 7 bases clipped from V and 1 base from J, the junction kept 8 bases outside the gene matches. The CDR3 DNA sequence: TGCAGCGCTACCGGGGGAGGGGGCACAGATACGCAGTATTTT. The encoded protein is CSATGGGGTDTQYF.